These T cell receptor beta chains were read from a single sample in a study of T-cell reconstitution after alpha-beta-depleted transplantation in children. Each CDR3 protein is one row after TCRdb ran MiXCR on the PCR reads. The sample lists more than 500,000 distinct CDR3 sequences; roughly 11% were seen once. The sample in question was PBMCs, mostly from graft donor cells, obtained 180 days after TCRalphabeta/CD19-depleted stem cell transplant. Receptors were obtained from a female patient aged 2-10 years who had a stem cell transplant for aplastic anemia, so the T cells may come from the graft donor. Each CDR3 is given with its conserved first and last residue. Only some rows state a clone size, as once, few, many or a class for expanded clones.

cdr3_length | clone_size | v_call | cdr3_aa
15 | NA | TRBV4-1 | CASSPPFRNTGELFF
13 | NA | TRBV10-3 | CAISSGQGYEQYF
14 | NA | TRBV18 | CASSPLGEKKTQYF
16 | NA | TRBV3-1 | CASSRPGQALSGELFF
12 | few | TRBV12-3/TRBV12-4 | CASSTYGNEQFF
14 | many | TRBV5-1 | CASSLGAVSYGYTF
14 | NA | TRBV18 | CASSPLVVPDTQYF
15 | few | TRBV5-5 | CASRYPGQGSHEQYF
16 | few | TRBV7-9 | CASSPLTSGVIDEQYF
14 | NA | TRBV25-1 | CASSVRQGLDTQYF
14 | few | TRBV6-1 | CASSPGAKGDEQYF